This T cell receptor (beta chain) appears in the sequencing data of a study of CDR3 diversity in severe acne. TCRdb re-called the PCR reads through MiXCR, storing one row per CDR3 protein. The sample yields under 95,000 distinct CDR3 sequences, around 50% seen once. In its sample, this clonotype was seen many times. The sequencing sample was made of blood. This TCR was sampled from a male donor in good health, serving as a control.

Written as DNA, the CDR3 is TGTGCCAGCAGCCCGGTGAGTGCCGGTTACTACGAGCAGTACTTC. Amino acids: CASSPVSAGYYEQYF. J is TRBJ2-7 and V is TRBV5-4; no reliable D call. Trimming removed 4 bases at V and 3 bases at J, with 17 bases between. Germline V gene data show CDR1 as SGHNT and CDR2 as YYREEE (reference sequence). This CDR3 is 15 amino acids long.